This entry lists 32 T cell receptor beta chains sequenced from one sample in a study of T-cell memory formation after mild COVID-19. TCRdb ran MiXCR on the 5' RACE reads and lists one entry per CDR3 protein. The table has around 370,000 distinct CDR3 sequences, under 25% seen once. The specimen was PBMCs or a T cell subset sorted from them (not recorded which). These receptors came from an adult woman who had mild COVID-19 (a few samples of this study predate the infection). Cell type and time point are not known.

This clonotype was counted between two and nine times. The chain employs TRBV9 and TRBJ1-2, with no clear D. This CDR3 has 16 amino acids. CDR1 is SGDLS and CDR2 is YYNGEE in the germline V gene. V was cut by 4 bases and J by 2 bases, with 18 bases left in between. The CDR3 nucleotides read TGTGCCAGCAGCCTTTTCGACCGGGTCTACAACTATGGCTACACCTTC. Its translation is CASSLFDRVYNYGYTF.

This clonotype has more than one count but fewer than ten. The genes are TRBV15 and TRBJ1-2, with TRBD1 matching 7 bases. The CDR3 totals 15 residues. Germline assignment: CDR1 LNHNV and CDR2 YYDKDF (reference sequence). J was trimmed by 6 bases and V by 0 bases; bases with no gene match: 7. DNA of the CDR3: TGTGCCACCAGCAGAGATGGAGGCAGGGGGAATGGCTACACCTTC. This gives the protein CATSRDGGRGNGYTF.

Only a few counts were recorded for this clonotype. This rearrangement joins TRBV5-1 to TRBJ1-1, with D possibly TRBD1 on 5 matching bases. Germline lookup yields CDR1 SGHRS and CDR2 YFSETQ. The CDR3 runs 15 residues. The ends were cut back, 3 bases at V and 6 bases at J, with 18 bases in the middle. DNA of the CDR3: TGCGCCAGCAGCTCGGGTCAGGGAGGGGTGGCTGAAGCTTTCTTT. It specifies CASSSGQGGVAEAFF.

The chain couples TRBV18 to TRBJ1-1; D perhaps matches TRBD1 (6 bases). Germline lookup yields CDR1 KGHSH and CDR2 LQKENI. V lost 3 bases to trimming and J lost 5 bases, with 10 bases between them. The CDR3 is 13 residues long. CDR3 bases: TGTGCCAGCTCACCGGGGGCTGGGACTGAAGCTTTCTTT. Translation gives CASSPGAGTEAFF.

This clonotype appeared a few times. The rearrangement uses TRBV10-3 and TRBJ1-2; no firm D call. This CDR3 comprises 15 residues. The germline CDR1 and CDR2 sequences are ENHRY and SYGVKD. Trimming took 2 bases from V and 8 from J, leaving 18 bases between them. The CDR3, as DNA: TGTGCCATCAGTGAGGGGTACGACCTCCTACTCGGCTACACCTTC. Translated: CAISEGYDLLLGYTF.

This chain uses TRBV12-3 or TRBV12-4 with TRBJ2-3, with TRBD2 as a possible D gene (5 bases). Trimming took 4 bases from V and 3 from J, leaving 14 bases between them. The CDR3 is 15 amino acids. CDR3 loop: CASSYQGLRTDTQYF. The CDR3 region has the DNA TGTGCCAGCAGTTACCAAGGACTTCGGACAGATACGCAGTATTTT.

This chain links TRBV7-3 with TRBJ2-3, with D perhaps matching TRBD2 (5 bases). This CDR3 is 15 amino acids long. CDR1 and CDR2 (germline): SGHTA, FQGTGA. The V end was cut by 4 bases, the J end by 6 bases, with 17 bases between. CDR3 in DNA: TGTGCCAGCAGCTCAGCGGCTAGGAGTCTCGATACGCAGTATTTT. This encodes CASSSAARSLDTQYF.

The sample holds a few counts of this clonotype. This chain connects TRBV12-3 or TRBV12-4 to TRBJ1-5; D possibly corresponds to TRBD1 (6 bases). The V end lost 7 bases, the J end lost 6 bases, and 10 bases lay between the germline ends. This CDR3 has 12 residues. CDR3 sequence reads: CASNQGSQPQHF. CDR3 sequence (DNA): TGTGCCAGCAACCAGGGGAGTCAGCCCCAGCATTTT.

This clonotype was detected only a few times. The rearrangement joins TRBV7-2 to TRBJ2-1; tentative D call: TRBD2 (5 bases). This CDR3 region has 14 residues. The V gene's germline CDR1 is SGHTA and CDR2 FQGNSA. V lost 5 bases and J lost 5, with 13 bases in between. CDR3 residues: CASSPPERHNEQFF. In nucleotides, the CDR3 is TGTGCCAGCAGCCCGCCGGAGCGGCACAATGAGCAGTTCTTC.

This clonotype was counted between two and nine times. This rearrangement joins TRBV2 to TRBJ2-2; D uncertain. This CDR3 contains 15 residues. V was shortened by 1 base and J by 2 bases, with 8 bases between the two germline ends. The germline V gene encodes CDR1 SNHLY and CDR2 FYNNEI. This CDR3 reads CASSEVITNTGELFF. The DNA of the CDR3 is TGTGCCAGCAGTGAAGTGATTACCAACACCGGGGAGCTGTTTTTT.

This sequence joins TRBV4-2 and TRBJ2-7, with 7 nucleotides matching TRBD1. Germline CDR1 reads LGHNA; CDR2 reads YNFKEQ. The CDR3 is made up of 13 amino acids. J was trimmed by 7 bases and V by 4 bases; bases with no gene match: 7. CDR3 protein: CASSREGASEQYF. CDR3 nucleotide sequence: TGTGCCAGCAGCCGTGAGGGGGCCTCAGAGCAGTACTTC.

This clonotype occurred a few times. The genes are TRBV5-1 and TRBJ2-7; D is perhaps TRBD2 (7 bases). V was pared by 4 bases and J by 2 bases, with 22 bases between. The germline gives CDR1 SGHRS, CDR2 YFSETQ. The CDR3 is 17 residues long. Here the CDR3 reads CASSPRGAGVSPYEQYF. CDR3 coding DNA: TGCGCCAGCAGCCCCCGGGGGGCTGGTGTGAGCCCCTACGAGCAGTACTTC.

The chain has TRBV15 and TRBJ2-7, with 10 bases matching TRBD2. The CDR3 extends over 15 amino acids. J was trimmed by 6 bases and V by 5 bases; bases with no gene match: 10. Germline-derived CDR1 and CDR2 are LNHNV and YYDKDF (reference sequence). DNA of the CDR3: TGTGCCACCAGCGGGGTCCTAGCGGGGGTCGGCGAGCAGTACTTC. It yields the protein CATSGVLAGVGEQYF.

Notes on this clonotype: As the CDR3 is not closed by the conserved phenylalanine or tryptophan, this likely results from a read error. The genes are TRBV9 and TRBJ2-5; possibly TRBD1 or TRBD2 for D (5 bases each). Per the germline V gene, CDR1 is SGDLS and CDR2 is YYNGEE. CDR3 length equals 14 residues. Trimming took off 0 bases at V and 5 bases at J, with 11 bases between the two ends. The CDR3 region has the DNA TGTGCCAGCAGCGTAGGAGGGGATTGGGAGACCCAGTACTTA. It encodes CASSVGGDWETQYL.

This clonotype was counted ten times or more. The chain couples TRBV6-5 to TRBJ2-1, with 9 bases that match TRBD2. V lost 0 bases and J lost 6; bases outside the gene matches: 12. Per germline, CDR1 MNHEY and CDR2 SVGAGI. There are 18 residues in the CDR3. The CDR3 reads CASSYSSGHSGGFNEQFF. The CDR3, as DNA: TGTGCCAGCAGTTACTCCTCCGGCCATAGCGGGGGATTCAATGAGCAGTTCTTC.

This clonotype was counted a few times. This rearrangement joins TRBV5-1 to TRBJ2-4; D is uncertain. The germline V gene has CDR1 SGHRS and CDR2 YFSETQ. The length of the CDR3 is 15 residues. V was clipped by 0 bases and J by 0 bases, with 7 bases between them. CDR3 nucleotide sequence: TGCGCCAGCAGCTTGGAGATAGTAGCCAAAAACATTCAGTACTTC. Protein sequence: CASSLEIVAKNIQYF.

The gene calls are TRBV6-5 and TRBJ2-3; D tentatively reads TRBD1 or TRBD2 (5 bases each). The ends were cut back, 2 bases at V and 4 bases at J, with 13 bases in the middle. Germline V gene data show CDR1 as MNHEY and CDR2 as SVGAGI. The CDR3 consists of 15 residues. As DNA, the CDR3 is TGTGCCAGCAGTTACAGACGGGTGGGGGCAGATACGCAGTATTTT. Translated, it gives CASSYRRVGADTQYF.

This chain connects TRBV7-2 to TRBJ1-5; no firm D call. Trimming pared 5 bases from V and 8 bases from J, leaving 13 bases between. The CDR3 consists of 13 residues. Germline values: CDR1 SGHTA, CDR2 FQGNSA. The CDR3 here is CASSTSHIKPQHF. As DNA, the CDR3 is TGTGCCAGCAGCACGTCCCACATTAAGCCCCAGCATTTT.

The CDR3 sequence is CASSLEDGAPYEQYF. Here the CDR3 DNA reads TGCGCCAGCAGCTTGGAGGATGGAGCTCCCTACGAGCAGTACTTC. The rearrangement links TRBV5-1 to TRBJ2-7; D is unclear. Germline V gene data show CDR1 as SGHRS and CDR2 as YFSETQ. V lost 0 bases and J 2 bases, leaving 12 bases between the germline ends. The CDR3 is made up of 15 amino acids.

This clonotype was seen a handful of times. J is TRBJ2-7 and V is TRBV29-1; D not certain. CDR1 is SQVTM, CDR2 ANQGSEA, per germline. The CDR3 loop spans 12 amino acids. V was clipped by 5 bases and J by 2 bases, with 10 bases between them. This CDR3 is CSVRVDTYEQYF. As DNA, the CDR3 is TGCAGCGTTAGGGTGGATACCTACGAGCAGTACTTC.

The chain carries TRBV30 and TRBJ1-5, with a possible D match to TRBD1 (5 bases). The CDR3 runs 12 residues. The V gene's germline CDR1 is GTSNPN and CDR2 SVGIG (reference sequence). The V gene lost 2 bases and the J gene lost 11 bases, with 13 bases spanning the gap. CDR3 amino acids: CAWSLGGRTQHF. The CDR3 DNA reads TGTGCCTGGAGTTTGGGGGGTCGGACCCAGCATTTT. Drawing the rest from reference TRBV30 and TRBJ1-5, the complete variable domain is SQTIHQWPATLVQPVGSPLSLECTVEGTSNPNLYWYRQAAGRGLQLLFYSVGIGQISSEVPQNLSASRPQDRQFILSSKKLLLSDSGFYLCAWSLGGRTQHFGDGTRLSIL.

This sequence joins TRBV6-6 and TRBJ2-3, with 8 positions matching TRBD1. CDR1 and CDR2 (germline): MNHNY, SVGAGI (reference sequence). The J segment lost 0 bases and the V segment lost 4 bases, leaving 6 bases of the junction unmatched. The CDR3 has 16 amino acids. In nucleotides, the CDR3 is TGTGCCAGCAGTTTTGGCCGGACAGGGAGCACAGATACGCAGTATTTT. Its protein product is CASSFGRTGSTDTQYF.

In this sample, this clonotype turned up a few times. This chain uses TRBV12-3 or TRBV12-4 with TRBJ1-5; 8 nucleotides line up with TRBD1. V was pared by 3 bases and J by 5 bases, with 3 bases of the junction left unmatched. The CDR3 sequence is 14 residues long. In DNA, the CDR3 is TGTGCCAGCAGTTTGACACAGGGGGATCAGCCCCAGCATTTT. This gives the protein CASSLTQGDQPQHF.

There are a few counts of this clonotype. The chain combines TRBV7-9 with TRBJ2-3; D possibly matches TRBD1 or TRBD2 (5 bases each). CDR1 and CDR2 (germline): SEHNR, FQNEAQ (reference sequence). Trimming took off 4 bases at V and 1 base at J, with 21 bases between the two ends. CDR3 length: 18 amino acids. The CDR3 loop reads CASSSSTGGDGGTDTQYF. The CDR3, as DNA: TGTGCCAGCAGCTCAAGTACTGGTGGGGACGGAGGCACAGATACGCAGTATTTT.

A few counts support this clonotype. The CDR3 protein is CASSFRVTQDTQYF. The CDR3 DNA reads TGCGCCAGCAGCTTCCGGGTCACCCAAGATACGCAGTATTTT. The chain carries TRBV4-1 and TRBJ2-3; no firm D call. The CDR3 is 14 residues long. V was pared by 5 bases and J by 5 bases, with 14 bases between. Germline V lookup: CDR1 MGHRA, CDR2 YSYEKL.

This clonotype appeared a few times. CDR3 sequence (DNA): TGTGCCAGCAGCTTGAGGGGACAGGCTGCCTTGGAGCAGTTCTTC. Translating it yields CASSLRGQAALEQFF. V usage is TRBV5-5 and J usage is TRBJ2-1, with 8 nucleotides matching TRBD1. CDR1 and CDR2 (germline): SGHKS, YYEKEE (reference sequence). The CDR3 sequence is 15 residues long. V lost 1 base, J lost 10 bases, and 10 bases stayed unmatched.

This clonotype showed up many times. The gene calls are TRBV5-1 and TRBJ2-7, with TRBD1 as a possible D gene (7 bases). The CDR3 is made up of 13 amino acids. CDR1 and CDR2 from the germline V gene are SGHRS and YFSETQ. Trimming removed 3 bases at V and 6 bases at J, with 13 bases between. The CDR3 is CASSYIQGGEQYF. CDR3 DNA sequence: TGCGCCAGCAGCTATATCCAGGGGGGCGAGCAGTACTTC.

There are a few counts of this clonotype. This chain joins TRBV5-1 and TRBJ1-5, with 7 bases lining up with TRBD1. The CDR3 loop spans 14 amino acids. The V gene end was trimmed by 3 bases and the J gene end by 5 bases; junction bases not matched to a gene: 5. Germline V gene lookup returns CDR1 SGHRS and CDR2 YFSETQ. This CDR3 is CASSSTGSDQPQHF. For the CDR3, the DNA is TGCGCCAGCAGCTCGACAGGGAGCGATCAGCCCCAGCATTTT.

In its sample, this clonotype was seen a few times. The V gene is TRBV10-3, the J gene TRBJ2-5; 10 nucleotides agree with TRBD2. J was trimmed by 0 bases and V by 2 bases; bases with no gene match: 3. The CDR3 has 16 amino acids. CDR1 is ENHRY, CDR2 SYGVKD, per germline. CDR3 sequence: CAISEILAGDQETQYF. CDR3 DNA: TGTGCCATCAGTGAGATCCTAGCGGGGGACCAAGAGACCCAGTACTTC.

This chain links TRBV25-1 with TRBJ1-4, with D perhaps matching TRBD1 (6 bases). This CDR3 comprises 23 residues. CDR1 and CDR2 from the germline V gene are MGHDK and SYGVNS. Trimming pared 2 bases from V and 5 bases from J, leaving 36 bases between. The CDR3 DNA reads TGTGCCAGCAGTGAAGTTGTTCTTTCGGCACAGAGGGGGAGATACAGGGCGAATGAAAAACTGTTTTTT. Translating gives CASSEVVLSAQRGRYRANEKLFF.

The chain joins TRBV6-6 to TRBJ2-7, with 11 bases that match TRBD2. This CDR3 has 15 amino acids. CDR1 is MNHNY, CDR2 SVGAGI, per germline (reference sequence). V shed 5 bases, J shed 2 bases, and the junction held 5 bases outside the gene matches. CDR3 bases: TGTGCCAGCAGTAGGACTAGCGGGTCCACCTACGAGCAGTACTTC. Encoded protein: CASSRTSGSTYEQYF.

This clonotype was seen a handful of times. The genes are TRBV29-1 and TRBJ1-5, with D unresolved. V lost 4 bases, J lost 0 bases, and 4 bases lay in between. The CDR3 has 12 amino acids. Per the germline V gene, CDR1 is SQVTM and CDR2 is ANQGSEA. The CDR3 nucleotides read TGCAGCGTTGGAGATAGCAATCAGCCCCAGCATTTT. This sequence encodes CSVGDSNQPQHF.